This entry lists 17 T cell receptor beta chains sequenced from one sample in a study of post-analysis software for immune sequencing data. Whole-study results and caveats: Patients showed TRBV5-6, TRBV5-1 and TRBV20-1 among several TRBV segments more frequent than in controls.

These receptors' antigens are unknown. The TCR beta cDNA libraries contained unique molecular identifiers. TCRdb analysed the PCR reads with MiXCR anew, one entry per CDR3 protein. The sample holds some 690,000 distinct CDR3 sequences, around 27% seen once. What was sequenced was blood. These receptors originate from a girl between 10 and 17 years old with multiple sclerosis.

J is TRBJ1-1 and V is TRBV4-3, with TRBD1 identical over 7 bases. Germline V lookup: CDR1 LGHNA, CDR2 YSLEER. The CDR3 consists of 15 residues. Germline trimming cut 5 bases from V and 5 bases from J; bases unmatched to any gene: 11. The CDR3 loop reads CASSSGDRATTEAFF. CDR3 DNA sequence: TGCGCCAGCAGCTCAGGTGACAGGGCTACTACTGAAGCTTTCTTT.

This clonotype turned up a few times. The gene calls are TRBV7-2 and TRBJ2-3, with 10 bases lining up with TRBD2. Trimming took 8 bases from V and 6 from J; bases not matched to a gene: 14. The length of the CDR3 is 16 residues. The germline CDR1 and CDR2 sequences are SGHTA and FQGNSA. The CDR3 DNA reads as TGTGCCAGCGGCATACAAGCGGGAGGGATACCGGATACGCAGTATTTT. Its translation is CASGIQAGGIPDTQYF.

The chain couples TRBV28 to TRBJ2-7; tentatively, D is TRBD1 or TRBD2 (5 bases each). This CDR3 region has 15 residues. Trimming left V 7 bases short and J 6 bases short, with 22 bases between. The germline CDR1 and CDR2 sequences are MDHEN and SYDVKM. In nucleotides, the CDR3 is TGTGCCAGCATTCCCGCCTCGTCCGGGGCCGTCGAGCAGTACTTC. Encoded protein: CASIPASSGAVEQYF.

This chain uses TRBV4-1 with TRBJ2-7, with 7 bases identical to TRBD1. Germline V lookup: CDR1 MGHRA, CDR2 YSYEKL. V shed 1 base, J shed 7 bases, and the junction held 7 bases outside the gene matches. CDR3 length equals 14 residues. As DNA, the CDR3 is TGCGCCAGCAGCCAAGGACAGGGAGTGAGGGAGCAGTACTTC. Encoded protein: CASSQGQGVREQYF.

This clonotype was counted a few times. V is TRBV20-1 and J is TRBJ2-7, with TRBD1 identical over 8 bases. Looked up from germline, CDR1 is DFQATT and CDR2 is SNEGSKA (reference sequence). V shed 6 bases and J 2 bases; nucleotides not matched to a gene: 9. CDR3 length: 14 amino acids. In DNA form, the CDR3 reads TGCAGTGCAGATCCGGGACAGGCCCCCTACGAGCAGTACTTC. It is translated as CSADPGQAPYEQYF.

In this sample, this clonotype turned up a few times. The rearrangement joins TRBV12-3 or TRBV12-4 to TRBJ2-5, with D possibly being TRBD1 (6 bases). V was clipped by 4 bases and J by 9 bases, with 21 bases between them. The CDR3 contains 15 residues. The CDR3 sequence is CASSSVDRQKGSQYF. The CDR3 DNA follows: TGTGCCAGCAGTTCAGTTGACAGGCAAAAAGGTTCCCAGTACTTC.

The chain links TRBV29-1 to TRBJ2-5; 9 bases are shared with TRBD1. The V gene's germline CDR1 is SQVTM and CDR2 ANQGSEA. The J segment lost 5 bases and the V segment lost 5 bases, leaving 9 bases of the junction unmatched. This CDR3 comprises 14 residues. In DNA form, the CDR3 reads TGCAGCGTTTTAACAGGGGGCAAGGGGGAGACCCAGTACTTC. This gives the protein CSVLTGGKGETQYF.

Many counts were recorded for this clonotype. J is TRBJ1-5 and V is TRBV7-9; no clear D. This CDR3 has 16 residues. CDR1 is SEHNR and CDR2 is FQNEAQ in the germline V gene (reference sequence). V was clipped by 2 bases and J by 1 base, with 12 bases between them. The CDR3 here is CASSLSGSQSNQPQHF. DNA of the CDR3: TGTGCCAGCAGCTTATCGGGCAGCCAAAGCAATCAGCCCCAGCATTTT.

The chain combines TRBV27 with TRBJ1-2; 9 bases are shared with TRBD1. The length of the CDR3 is 16 residues. Germline assignment: CDR1 MNHEY and CDR2 SMNVEV (reference sequence). The J segment lost 8 bases and the V segment lost 5 bases, leaving 15 bases of the junction unmatched. The CDR3, as DNA: TGTGCCAGCAGTCGCAGACCGGACAGGGGCCGTGGAGGCTACACCTTC. Translation: CASSRRPDRGRGGYTF.

This clonotype was seen a handful of times. V and J are TRBV27 and TRBJ1-5; no clear D. This CDR3 contains 11 residues. Looked up from germline, CDR1 is MNHEY and CDR2 is SMNVEV (reference sequence). Trimming left V 5 bases short and J 15 bases short, with 14 bases between. CDR3 nucleotides: TGTGCCAGCAGTGTAAAAGGGTCTAGGCATTTT. The encoded protein is CASSVKGSRHF.

This chain joins TRBV6-2 or TRBV6-3 and TRBJ1-1, with D unresolved. Germline lookup yields CDR1 MNHEY and CDR2 SVGEGT. V was trimmed by 2 bases and J by 1 base, leaving 14 bases between them. The CDR3 sequence is 16 residues long. This CDR3 reads CASSYGLPGRNTEAFF. DNA for the CDR3: TGTGCCAGCAGTTACGGTTTGCCAGGACGGAACACTGAAGCTTTCTTT.

This clonotype turned up a few times. The V and J genes are TRBV20-1 and TRBJ2-7; D may be TRBD1 (6 bases). The end of the DNA fits TRBJ2-5 better, so the J call may be wrong. Germline-derived CDR1 and CDR2 are DFQATT and SNEGSKA (reference sequence). This CDR3 is built from 13 residues. CDR3 region: CSAQAVRGETQYF. Here the CDR3 DNA reads TGCAGTGCCCAGGCCGTTAGGGGGGAGACCCAGTACTTC.

This clonotype was seen many times. This chain uses TRBV12-3 or TRBV12-4 with TRBJ1-2; D not certain. Trimming removed 6 bases from V and 1 base from J, with 9 bases in between. The CDR3 is made up of 13 amino acids. This CDR3 reads CASRVVSNYGYTF. The CDR3 nucleotides read TGTGCCAGCAGGGTGGTCAGTAACTATGGCTACACCTTC.

Points on this clonotype: A read error is possible here, since a much larger clone lies one base away. The V call is TRBV29-1, the J call TRBJ2-1; the D is unclear. Trimming removed 4 bases from V and 4 bases from J, with 11 bases in between. Germline V gives CDR1 SQVTM, CDR2 ANQGSEA. The CDR3 covers 13 residues. The CDR3 DNA reads TGCAGCGTTGGTGTCAGAGTTTACAATGAGCAGTTCTTC. Amino acid sequence: CSVGVRVYNEQFF.

V and J are TRBV2 and TRBJ2-7; no clear D. The CDR3 contains 15 residues. The germline V gene encodes CDR1 SNHLY and CDR2 FYNNEI. The V end was cut by 3 bases, the J end by 3 bases, with 15 bases between. CDR3 region: CASSDSPSSLYEQYF. CDR3 DNA: TGTGCCAGCAGTGATAGCCCCTCAAGCCTCTACGAGCAGTACTTC.

This clonotype was counted between two and nine times. This rearrangement joins TRBV4-1 to TRBJ1-2; unclear D gene. Trimming stripped 0 bases from V and 7 bases from J, with 15 bases between. Germline loops: CDR1 MGHRA, CDR2 YSYEKL. The CDR3 is made up of 15 amino acids. The CDR3 nucleotides are TGCGCCAGCAGCCAAGATCCCGGCAGGCGCCCTGGCTACACCTTC. Its protein is CASSQDPGRRPGYTF.

The sample holds many counts of this clonotype. The CDR3 is CASSLNGVGETQYF. CDR3 bases: TGTGCCAGCAGCTTAAATGGGGTCGGCGAGACCCAGTACTTC. V gene TRBV7-2 combines with J gene TRBJ2-5; no definite D call. Germline loops: CDR1 SGHTA, CDR2 FQGNSA. The germline V and J ends were trimmed by 2 bases and 5 bases, with 12 bases remaining between them. The length of the CDR3 is 14 residues.